The entry below gives a single TCR beta chain sequence along with its context. Its antigen is unknown. This specimen comes from a study of shared clonotypes between healthy human individuals. Study in general: CD4 naive and CD4 memory each took three plates per donor, while CD8 naive took two and CD8 memory one.

Trimming cost V 4 bases and J 2 bases, with 6 bases left between them. Germline CDR1 reads MNHEY; CDR2 reads SVGAGI. This CDR3 is built from 12 residues. Whole-study results and caveats: Against clonotypes common to all four donors, non-shared ones had lower generation probabilities. Having only a few donors restricted how much genetic and exposure-history diversity was captured.

Deep was the level used in running the assay. Only in-frame clones appear in the TCRdb table, and some are missing; sequencing was by immunoSEQ multiplex PCR. The table includes 2 million to 3 million clones, about 92% detected once. Input material: naive CD4+ T cells sorted from blood. Subset of the sample: CD45RA+ positively selected. The V call is TRBV6-5, the J call TRBJ2-7; no clear D gene. The sequence derives from a man younger than 35 in good health. CDR3 DNA sequence: TGTGCCAGCAGTTCGGCTACCTACGAGCAGTACTTC. Amino acids: CASSSATYEQYF.